This T cell receptor beta chain was identified in a study of shared clonotypes between healthy human individuals. The study's findings and limits: Naive subsets, compared against memory subsets, generally had larger estimated richness values.

In the case of this clone: Its specificity is unknown.

Data came from immunoSEQ multiplex PCR; TCRdb stores just in-frame clones and leaves some out. The sample holds approximately 720,000 clones, under 95% seen once. Terminally differentiated effector memory CD45RA+ cells were excluded from the naive CD8 cells, which were CD45RO-negative and positively selected for CCR7. The sequenced sample was naive CD8+ T cells sorted from blood. The clonotype was recovered from a man aged 25 to 40 in good health.

Written as DNA, the CDR3 is TGCGCCAGCAGTCATCCCGGGGGTGCAGATACGCAGTATTTT. Its translation is CASSHPGGADTQYF. This rearrangement joins TRBV23-1 to TRBJ2-3; possibly TRBD2 for D (6 bases). TRBV23-1 belongs to the ORF category, with a function that is uncertain. Trimming stripped 3 bases from V and 4 bases from J, with 11 bases between. The CDR3 runs to 14 residues.